The 19 T cell receptor beta chains given below trace back to one sample, sequenced in a study of T-cell memory formation after mild COVID-19. Via MiXCR, TCRdb re-called the 5' RACE reads, giving one row per CDR3 protein. The sample has about half a million distinct CDR3 sequences, around a sixth seen once. The material sequenced was PBMCs or a T cell subset sorted from them (not recorded which). The receptors were sampled from an adult woman who had mild COVID-19 (a few samples of this study predate the infection). Cell type and time point are not known.

The chain couples TRBV6-5 to TRBJ2-3, with D unclear. The germline gives CDR1 MNHEY, CDR2 SVGAGI. CDR3 length equals 14 residues. The V and J ends lost 2 bases and 2 bases respectively, with 8 bases between them. As DNA, the CDR3 is TGTGCCAGCAGTTACCGGCAGGACACAGATACGCAGTATTTT. Protein product: CASSYRQDTDTQYF.

The V and J genes are TRBV5-1 and TRBJ2-5; TRBD2 matches at 12 bases. Per the germline V gene, CDR1 is SGHRS and CDR2 is YFSETQ. The CDR3 loop spans 17 amino acids. V gave up 4 bases and J gave up 5 bases; unmatched junction bases: 12. The CDR3 spells CASSHTSGGPRGETQYF. The CDR3 DNA reads as TGCGCCAGCAGCCATACTAGCGGGGGGCCCCGTGGGGAGACCCAGTACTTC.

To note about this clonotype: With a much larger clone just one base away, this may be a read error. The chain links TRBV29-1 to TRBJ2-1, with 11 bases lining up with TRBD1. The CDR3 contains 13 residues. In germline, CDR1 is SQVTM, CDR2 ANQGSEA. The CDR3 loop reads CSVGTGGNNKQFF. CDR3 bases: TGCAGCGTGGGGACAGGGGGGAACAATAAGCAGTTCTTC.

The genes are TRBV6-5 and TRBJ1-2; 8 bases align to TRBD1. Per germline, CDR1 MNHEY and CDR2 SVGAGI. The trim removed 5 bases at V and 6 bases at J, leaving 14 bases unmatched. The CDR3 has 16 amino acids. As DNA, the CDR3 is TGTGCCAGCAGTCCCGTTCTGTCCCAGGGGGCGAATGGCTACACCTTC. This encodes CASSPVLSQGANGYTF.

This sequence joins TRBV2 and TRBJ1-4; D is possibly TRBD1 (6 bases). Trimming cost V 1 base and J 0 bases, with 6 bases left between them. This CDR3 region has 15 residues. Germline V lookup: CDR1 SNHLY, CDR2 FYNNEI. The CDR3 spells CASSEGTATNEKLFF. The DNA for the CDR3 is TGTGCCAGCAGTGAAGGGACAGCAACTAATGAAAAACTGTTTTTT. Full variable domain (missing parts from reference TRBV2 and TRBJ1-4): EPEVTQTPSHQVTQMGQEVILRCVPISNHLYFYWYRQILGQKVEFLVSFYNNEISEKSEIFDDQFSVERPDGSNFTLKIRSTKLEDSAMYFCASSEGTATNEKLFFGSGTQLSVL.

This clonotype appeared a few times. The genes are TRBV19 and TRBJ1-1; TRBD1 matches at 7 bases. Germline V lookup: CDR1 LNHDA, CDR2 SQIVND (reference sequence). The CDR3 runs 13 residues. Trimming removed 4 bases from V and 6 bases from J; junction bases left unmatched: 5. The CDR3 sequence: CASSTGQIPEAFF. CDR3 coding DNA: TGTGCCAGTAGTACGGGACAGATCCCTGAAGCTTTCTTT.

The chain combines TRBV29-1 with TRBJ2-5, with D uncertain. The V gene lost 3 bases and the J gene lost 3 bases, with 17 bases spanning the gap. Germline V gene lookup returns CDR1 SQVTM and CDR2 ANQGSEA. The CDR3 is 15 amino acids. This chain's CDR3 is CSVERSWTGEETQYF. As DNA, the CDR3 is TGCAGCGTTGAGCGGTCTTGGACGGGCGAAGAGACCCAGTACTTC.

This clonotype was observed at least ten times. The chain combines TRBV5-1 with TRBJ2-3; maybe TRBD2 (9 bases). Germline V gene sequence: CDR1 SGHRS, CDR2 YFSETQ. This CDR3 region has 18 residues. Trimming removed 4 bases from V and 2 bases from J, with 23 bases in between. Here the CDR3 reads CASSAQGASGILTDTQYF. DNA of the CDR3: TGCGCCAGCAGCGCGCAGGGGGCTAGCGGGATTCTCACAGATACGCAGTATTTT.

This chain joins TRBV6-2 or TRBV6-3 and TRBJ2-1; 7 bases are a match to TRBD1. Germline V gene data show CDR1 as MNHEY and CDR2 as SVGEGT. Unmatched junction bases numbered 7, after V lost 4 bases and J lost 4 bases. This CDR3 spans 15 amino acids. The CDR3 region has the DNA TGTGCCAGCAGTTCCCCCGGGGACAGTTACAATGAGCAGTTCTTC. This codes for CASSSPGDSYNEQFF.

This clonotype was seen a few times. The chain is built from TRBV9 and TRBJ1-1; D not resolved. Trimming removed 0 bases at V and 6 bases at J, with 9 bases between. This CDR3 is 13 amino acids long. Looked up from germline, CDR1 is SGDLS and CDR2 is YYNGEE. This CDR3 reads CASSVAPQAEAFF. The CDR3, as DNA: TGTGCCAGCAGCGTAGCACCTCAAGCTGAAGCTTTCTTT. Full variable domain (remainder filled in from reference TRBV9 and TRBJ1-1): DSGVTQTPKHLITATGQRVTLRCSPRSGDLSVYWYQQSLDQGLQFLIQYYNGEERAKGNILERFSAQQFPDLHSELNLSSLELGDSALYFCASSVAPQAEAFFGQGTRLTVV.

A few counts support this clonotype. CDR3 coding DNA: TGTGCCAGCAGCCGGAGGGGGGGCGCGAACACCGGGGAGCTGTTTTTT. Its protein product is CASSRRGGANTGELFF. The rearrangement links TRBV7-9 to TRBJ2-2; maybe TRBD2 (7 bases). CDR3 length: 16 residues. V gave up 5 bases and J gave up 0 bases, with 13 bases separating them. The germline gives CDR1 SEHNR, CDR2 FQNEAQ (reference sequence).

This clonotype was seen only a few times. The chain links TRBV7-9 to TRBJ2-1; perhaps TRBD1 as D (6 bases). The germline V gene encodes CDR1 SEHNR and CDR2 FQNEAQ (reference sequence). This CDR3 comprises 15 residues. V lost 4 bases to trimming and J lost 6 bases, with 16 bases between them. The CDR3 nucleotides read TGTGCCAGCAGCTACCCCCTGGACAGTATCAATGAGCAGTTCTTC. This codes for CASSYPLDSINEQFF.

J is TRBJ2-3 and V is TRBV3-1; D tentatively reads TRBD1 or TRBD2 (5 bases each). In germline, CDR1 is LGHDT, CDR2 YNNKEL (reference sequence). Trimming cost V 1 base and J 2 bases, with 7 bases left between them. This CDR3 comprises 14 residues. CDR3 sequence reads: CASSQGGNTDTQYF. In DNA form, the CDR3 reads TGTGCCAGCAGCCAAGGGGGGAACACAGATACGCAGTATTTT.

The chain's CDR3 is CASTMSRPSSYNEQFF. The CDR3 nucleotides are TGTGCCAGCACCATGTCTAGACCTAGCTCCTACAATGAGCAGTTCTTC. The chain recombines TRBV12-3 or TRBV12-4 with TRBJ2-1; D unresolved. The CDR3 is 16 residues long. V was clipped by 7 bases and J by 0 bases, with 16 bases between them.

This clonotype was detected only a few times. The chain joins TRBV4-3 to TRBJ2-1; D is ambiguous. CDR1 and CDR2 from the germline V gene are LGHNA and YSLEER. The CDR3 is 13 residues long. V lost 0 bases to trimming and J lost 7 bases, with 7 bases between them. In DNA form, the CDR3 reads TGCGCCAGCAGCCAAGATTTGGGGAATGAGCAGTTCTTC. It is translated as CASSQDLGNEQFF.

The chain links TRBV28 to TRBJ2-3, with TRBD2 matching 8 bases. Per the germline V gene, CDR1 is MDHEN and CDR2 is SYDVKM. J lost 6 bases, V lost 3 bases, and 11 bases had no gene match. This CDR3 has 16 amino acids. As DNA, the CDR3 is TGTGCCAGCAGTTTTTTGGAAGGGGCTAGCGGGGATACGCAGTATTTT. As protein: CASSFLEGASGDTQYF.

The chain is built from TRBV2 and TRBJ2-7; D is unclear. This CDR3 has 15 residues. Trimming removed 2 bases at V and 6 bases at J, with 17 bases between. CDR1 and CDR2 (germline): SNHLY, FYNNEI. CDR3 amino acids: CASSERPSHASEQYF. CDR3 DNA sequence: TGTGCCAGCAGTGAAAGACCAAGCCACGCTAGCGAGCAGTACTTC.

V and J are TRBV18 and TRBJ2-4; D is possibly TRBD1 (6 bases). The CDR3 has 15 residues. Trimming cost V 6 bases and J 8 bases, with 20 bases left between them. Germline V gene sequence: CDR1 KGHSH, CDR2 LQKENI. CDR3 in amino acids: CASSPVGGPRDIQYF. For the CDR3, the DNA is TGTGCCAGCTCCCCAGTAGGGGGACCGAGGGACATTCAGTACTTC.

This clonotype was picked up one time. The CDR3 DNA reads as TGTGCCAGCAGATCCGTGACAGATACGCAGTATTTT. Translated, it gives CASRSVTDTQYF. The V gene is TRBV28, the J gene TRBJ2-3; D is unclear. Germline V CDR1 and CDR2: MDHEN, SYDVKM. The CDR3 contains 12 residues. V gave up 6 bases and J gave up 3 bases, with 7 bases separating them.